The source of this T cell receptor (beta chain) is a study of cytomegalovirus exposure and HLA in healthy donors (dated by TCRdb to about 2017). Background for the entire study: An earlier analysis of some 600 of the donors reported roughly 300 Gb of sequence data and approximately 120 million unique TCR beta sequences obtained from about 179 million T cells. An early release covering more than 500 HLA-typed donors comprised approximately 290 gigabases of sequencing data and around 80 million unique TCR sequences. Among the roughly 380 genotyped donors, around 81% belonged to the genetic ancestry cluster associated with self-reported Caucasian donors. The study aimed to test whether cataloging public T cell receptors could reveal signatures of past pathogen exposure. The T cell repertoires of 670 or so subjects were profiled by immunosequencing and related to cytomegalovirus serostatus. In addition to the first cohort of around 670 subjects, a separate validation cohort of 120 different subjects was used. To predict cytomegalovirus infection status, the study brought together high-throughput TCR immunosequencing, statistical association of individual TCRs with disease status, and machine learning. A later analysis re-analyzed previously published TCR beta repertoires from 650 to 800 donors and added high-resolution HLA genotyping to study TCR occurrence patterns. The later analysis used no new phenotypic data to find candidate immune exposures, relying instead on TCR beta sequences and their occurrence across donors. An earlier analysis of roughly 600 of the donors used high-throughput TCR beta sequencing to judge whether each TCR beta V gene segment behaved as functional or pseudogenic. Alongside the repertoire data, information on donor age, sex, ethnicity and CMV serostatus was compiled. Genome-wide SNP genotypes for about 55% of the roughly 670 donors were used in a later genetic analysis, which treated that subset as a discovery cohort. Every discovery cohort repertoire had been produced on one sequencing platform. HLA typing covered class I and class II loci at four-digit resolution. Typing coverage differed by locus: A, B, C, DRB1 and DQB1 were typed in roughly 620-640 donors, DQA1 in 522, DPA1 in 600 to 610, and DPB1 in approximately 450. Several DR-DQ haplotypes were handled as single units for association and clustering because linkage in the cohort was strong. Among about 370 genotyped donors of the cohort, an average of approximately 240,000 unique TCR beta nucleotide sequences was sequenced per donor, of which about 19% were non-productive. General conclusions and limits of the study: In a later analysis, TCR association rates were found to vary across HLA loci, with the most associated TCRs seen for DRB1 alleles and the fewest for HLA-C alleles. Correlated functional status among segregating V segments might be attributable to linkage disequilibrium, but an unknown experimental factor could not be ruled out. In a later analysis, 16,951 TCR beta sequences were associated with specific HLA alleles at a false discovery rate of 0.05. The presence/absence analyses assumed that sequencing depth was roughly uniform across donors, and that assumption may not be true. The classifier was reported to diagnose cytomegalovirus status with high specificity and sensitivity in both the original and validation cohorts. A few of the identified cytomegalovirus-associated TCR beta chains were confirmed in vitro to be specific for cytomegalovirus antigens. Over 15 rarely observed V segments, including chromosome 9 orphons, were excluded from the earlier analysis of a few hundred of the donors because counts were too low. The study gave a list of more than 150 TCR beta chains associated with cytomegalovirus. Strong co-occurrence of HLA alleles, especially DR and DQ, made assigning TCR associations to individual alleles difficult. In a later analysis, HLA-associated TCR beta chains were found to be more clonally expanded and to have lower generation probabilities than equally common non-associated chains. A later analysis reported that several top co-occurrence clusters appeared linked to parvovirus B19, influenza, CMV and Epstein-Barr virus. According to a later genetic analysis, donors in an Asian-associated ancestry cluster had fewer N-insertions in productive TCRs than the roughly 660-donor mean. An association between a missense DCLRE1C variant and V-gene and J-gene trimming of TCR beta chains was found in a later genetic analysis and replicated in an independent cohort. In an earlier analysis of some 500 of the donors, most TCR beta V segments appeared in productive rearrangements about 87% or about 30% of the time, broadly matching IMGT annotations. Most TCR sequences were observed very rarely across donors, whereas some public TCRs were present in many individuals. Immune exposure information for the cohort was limited to CMV serostatus. Most CMV-associated TCR beta chains appeared to be HLA-restricted in a later analysis, and the HLA associations seemed to be driven largely by CMV exposure. The authors suggested that the approach could potentially be extended to other disease states and immunological phenotypes. HLA typing was unavailable for some donors at each locus, so association tests used only the typed subset. The 87-base-pair reads could not distinguish some IMGT-functional V segments, including TRBV6-2 and TRBV6-3, so those segments were excluded. A further reported finding was that TCR beta sequences accurately predicted the HLA-A and HLA-B alleles for most subjects in the first cohort. A cluster of highly shared sequence variants was judged likely to represent a technical artifact of the sequencing pipeline. In this cohort, only TCR beta chains were sequenced, and detectable features were limited by the absence of alpha or paired-chain data.

Libraries came from the immunoSEQ multiplex PCR assay. The multiplex PCR relied on a mix of 60 forward primers for TCR Vbeta segments and 13 reverse primers for TCR Jbeta segments. Amplification of the CDR3 region of rearranged TCR beta genes was performed with a multiplex PCR assay on genomic DNA. The amplified TCR beta libraries were sequenced on the Illumina HiSeq System as 87-base-pair reads. Per the source publication's procedure: A later analysis tallied around 80 million unique TCR beta chains across the 700 or so repertoires, and approximately 11 million of those chains were shared by two or more donors. Raw reads were error-corrected and collapsed into unique sequences with a nearest-neighbor algorithm that merged closely related sequences to remove PCR and sequencing errors. Alignment of CDR3 sequences to IMGT reference sequences was used to assign V, D and J gene segments. Each retained sequence needed at least a six-nucleotide match to both a V gene segment and a J gene segment. A rearrangement was called productive if the CDR3 had no stop codons and remained in frame with V and J, and every other rearrangement was called non-productive. CDR3 was defined by IMGT convention, running from the second conserved V-encoded cysteine to the conserved J-encoded phenylalanine. In an earlier analysis of roughly 610 of the donors, sequences lacking an unambiguous match to a single V gene segment were excluded. An earlier analysis of several hundred of the donors called V segments functional above 56.7% productive rearrangements and segregating when the between-donor standard deviation exceeded 5%. A statistical classification framework was built for diagnosing cytomegalovirus status from the catalog of TCR beta chain sequences. In a later analysis, TCR nucleotide sequences were compared against IMGT/GENE-DB human TR gene sequences so that V and J genes could be assigned. In a later analysis, CDR3 sequences and most-parsimonious VDJ recombination scenarios were assigned using the TCRdist pipeline. A later analysis defined each TCR beta chain by its CDR3 amino acid sequence plus V-gene family, and excluded reads lacking a unique V-gene family. In a later analysis, several hundred highly shared, low-generation-probability nucleotide sequences were removed to address suspected cross-contamination and a sequencing artifact. In a later analysis, a clonal expansion index was calculated for each public chain from normalized within-repertoire ranks of inferred template counts. In a later analysis, generation probabilities were computed using a VDJ recombination model fitted to out-of-frame rearrangements, and the results were checked against IGoR. Hypergeometric tests were used in a later analysis to score TCR-TCR, TCR-HLA and TCR-CMV co-occurrence, with a repertoire-size bias correction applied to the TCR pairs. In a later analysis, false discovery rates were estimated by permuting HLA or CMV assignments 20 times. In a later analysis, co-occurring TCRs were grouped with DBSCAN, and TCRdist sequence similarity was added when clustering was performed within HLA-allele-positive subsets. Repertoires with fewer than 30,000 or more than 120,000 public chains were left out of co-occurrence clustering, as were a handful of repertoires with anomalous nucleotide sharing. Imported from immuneACCESS, the table was reduced by TCRdb to in-frame sequences with V and J called. These copies leave out some clones; in studies compared against another copy, an unresolved V gene accounts for under half, and the cause of the remainder is not known. D and trimming come from the DNA, and the V and J calls and clone size come from that table. The sample table holds around 30,000 clones, of which 85% to 90% were seen once. Together, the top ten hold 2.5% to 3% of the sample.

Via the germline V gene (reference sequence), CDR1 is SEHNR and CDR2 FQNEAQ. CDR3 length: 15 amino acids, cysteine to phenylalanine. The kept DNA is CDR3 alone, 45 bases in frame from the first base. Trimming takes 3 bases off V and 2 bases off J; junction bases not matched to a gene: 5. The cohort was made up of approximately 670 healthy bone marrow donors. All cohort members were sampled while nominally healthy, although unrecorded immune exposures were likely present. The donor tested CMV seronegative and was one of the 352 seronegative cohort members. A peripheral blood sample was provided by each donor, and peripheral blood mononuclear cells were used for TCR beta sequencing. The Qiagen DNeasy Blood Extraction Kit was used to extract genomic DNA from the blood cell samples. A remark on this clone: The antigen this receptor binds is unknown. No per-base quality is available; no much larger clone lies one base away.

Sequences were obtained from PBMCs. The chain is encoded by TRBV7-9 joined to TRBJ2-5, with TRBD2 identical over 8 junction bases. The receptor comes from a boy aged 5-17 years in good health and CMV-seronegative. The CDR3 reads as follows: CASSLARGAQETQYF. The nucleotide sequence is given as TGTGCCAGCAGCTTGGCGCGGGGGGCACAAGAGACCCAGTACTTC.